The clone carrying this T cell receptor beta chain was observed a handful of times. Its target is unknown. This specimen comes from a study of early T cells in non-severe SARS-CoV-2 infection. Study summary: Sequencing was performed on bulk RNA from unsorted whole blood, leaving chains unpaired. Study conclusions and caveats: Using VDJdb, the matching emphasized anti-spike CD8 responses while missing private and CD4 specificities.

The V end was cut by 6 bases, the J end by 2 bases, with 9 bases between. The CDR3 contains 14 residues. From germline, CDR1 is SGHRS and CDR2 YFSETQ. Attachment of unique molecular identifiers was made to individual cDNA molecules. TCRdb reprocessed the 5' RACE reads with MiXCR, giving one entry per CDR3 protein. The data hold tens of thousands of distinct CDR3 sequences, with about a tenth observed a single time. This clonotype was obtained from an adult who was a healthcare worker with PCR-confirmed SARS-CoV-2 infection or an uninfected control (not recorded which). The chain carries TRBV5-1 and TRBJ2-6; D is possibly TRBD1 (5 bases). The specimen comprised whole blood, sampled at baseline. The CDR3 loop reads CASKTDTGANVLTF. In DNA, the CDR3 is TGCGCCAGCAAGACGGACACTGGGGCCAACGTCCTGACTTTC.